The 21 T cell receptor beta chains below come from one sample, sequenced in a study of beta chain features in type 1 diabetes (dated by TCRdb to the late 2010s). What the authors observed across the whole study: A moderate but significant shortening of TCRB CDR3 length was observed in type 1 diabetes patients in all four CD4+ subsets.

Their cognate antigens are unknown. Receptors were amplified or captured by the immunoSEQ multiplex PCR assay. All of the isolated RNA was reverse transcribed with the High Capacity cDNA Reverse Transcription Kit, so expressed TCRB transcripts were sequenced. TCRdb's version of the immuneACCESS table is confined to in-frame rearrangements and falls short of the full clone set. An unresolved V gene accounts for under half of the shortfall where checked; the remainder is of unknown origin. The sample yields approximately 150,000 clones; roughly 63% were counted once. Approximately 0.09% of the sample is taken by the ten largest. Sequenced: naive CD4+ T cells from blood. According to the study, the label for this sample's cell subset or site signals: true naive CD4+ T cells. All receptors come from a man aged 25-45 years with type 1 diabetes.

This chain links TRBV30 with TRBJ2-3; D gene unclear. Trimming removed 2 bases from V and 5 bases from J, with 5 bases in between. The CDR3 spans 11 residues. Germline V gene data show CDR1 as GTSNPN and CDR2 as SVGIG (reference sequence). CDR3 in DNA: TGTGCCTGGAGTCCACGAGATACGCAGTATTTT. The encoded protein is CAWSPRDTQYF.

To note about this clone: Other DNA sequences in this sample translate to the same CDR3. CDR3 DNA sequence: TGTGCCTGGAGTCTCGGGGGGTCACCCCTCCACTTT. Protein sequence: CAWSLGGSPLHF. The chain is built from TRBV30 and TRBJ1-6; perhaps TRBD1 as D (5 bases). The V end was cut by 2 bases, the J end by 10 bases, with 9 bases between. CDR1 is GTSNPN and CDR2 is SVGIG in the germline V gene (reference sequence). The CDR3 totals 12 residues.

This clone was found once. The rearrangement uses TRBV5-1 and TRBJ2-7; a possible D gene is TRBD2 (5 bases). Trimming removed 0 bases at V and 3 bases at J, with 10 bases between. Per the germline V gene, CDR1 is SGHRS and CDR2 is YFSETQ. The CDR3 has 14 residues. CDR3 sequence reads: CASSLEDGNYEQYF. The DNA for the CDR3 is TGCGCCAGCAGCTTGGAAGACGGGAACTACGAGCAGTACTTC.

About this clone: Sequence at one end of the junction differs from germline and may be a read error. V usage is TRBV29-1 and J usage is TRBJ2-3; D may correspond to TRBD1 or TRBD2 (7 bases each). CDR3 length: 14 amino acids. Germline assignment: CDR1 SQVTM and CDR2 ANQGSEA. CDR3 in amino acids: CSVEAGQSGDTQYF. The CDR3 region has the DNA TGCAGCGTGGAAGCGGGACAGTCAGGAGATACGCAGTATTTT.

This chain joins TRBV4-3 and TRBJ2-2, with TRBD1 identical over 7 bases. The CDR3 is 16 amino acids. The J segment lost 1 base and the V segment lost 3 bases, leaving 5 bases of the junction unmatched. The germline CDR1 and CDR2 sequences are LGHNA and YSLEER. The CDR3, as DNA: TGCGCCAGCAGCCACCCGACAGGGAGGAACACCGGGGAGCTGTTTTTT. Its protein is CASSHPTGRNTGELFF.

The table lists this clone with a few counts. The chain has TRBV28 and TRBJ2-7, with TRBD2 as a possible D gene (5 bases). CDR1 is MDHEN and CDR2 is SYDVKM in the germline V gene. CDR3 length: 12 residues. V lost 8 bases and J 0 bases, leaving 8 bases between the germline ends. CDR3 residues: CASGSSSYEQYF. The CDR3 coding sequence is TGTGCCAGCGGGAGTAGCTCCTACGAGCAGTACTTC.

The rearrangement uses TRBV4-3 and TRBJ2-1; D call uncertain. Germline CDR1 and CDR2: LGHNA and YSLEER. The V and J ends lost 3 bases and 1 base respectively, with 10 bases between them. This CDR3 has 15 amino acids. DNA for the CDR3: TGCGCCAGCAGCCAGGAACCGACTTCCTACAATGAGCAGTTCTTC. Translation gives CASSQEPTSYNEQFF.

The chain combines TRBV4-3 with TRBJ2-3; tentatively, D is TRBD2 (6 bases). Germline-derived CDR1 and CDR2 are LGHNA and YSLEER. Trimming left V 0 bases short and J 5 bases short, with 18 bases between. The CDR3 is 17 amino acids. The CDR3 here is CASSQDTAGTLGDTQYF. The DNA of the CDR3 is TGCGCCAGCAGCCAAGATACGGCAGGGACTCTTGGAGATACGCAGTATTTT.

This clone occurred a few times. V is TRBV18 and J is TRBJ2-3; D is ambiguous. The CDR3 is made up of 14 amino acids. Per the germline V gene, CDR1 is KGHSH and CDR2 is LQKENI. The V end lost 0 bases, the J end lost 0 bases, and 4 bases lay between the germline ends. The CDR3 region has the DNA TGTGCCAGCTCACCACCGAGGAGCACAGATACGCAGTATTTT. Translating gives CASSPPRSTDTQYF.

This clone was counted once. This chain uses TRBV29-1 with TRBJ2-7; 9 nucleotides line up with TRBD2. The CDR3 runs 14 residues. Germline V gene lookup returns CDR1 SQVTM and CDR2 ANQGSEA. V gave up 4 bases and J gave up 4 bases; unmatched junction bases: 8. CDR3: CSVGPLAGQYEQYF. The CDR3 region has the DNA TGCAGCGTTGGACCACTAGCGGGCCAATACGAGCAGTACTTC.

Comment on this clone: The same CDR3 arises from other DNA sequences in this sample as well. V and J are TRBV9 and TRBJ2-5; 8 nucleotides agree with TRBD1. CDR1 is SGDLS and CDR2 is YYNGEE in the germline V gene. With V trimmed by 2 bases and J by 2 bases, 2 bases remained unmatched. This CDR3 region has 14 residues. The CDR3 DNA follows: TGTGCCAGCAGCGTCGGACAGGGTCAAGAGACCCAGTACTTC. It yields the protein CASSVGQGQETQYF.

As DNA, the CDR3 is TGTGCCAGCAGCCTGATACAGGGCCAAAATGAAAAACTGTTTTTT. Translation: CASSLIQGQNEKLFF. The gene calls are TRBV7-9 and TRBJ1-4, with D possibly TRBD1 on 6 matching bases. Germline loops: CDR1 SEHNR, CDR2 FQNEAQ (reference sequence). Trimming took off 5 bases at V and 5 bases at J, with 15 bases between the two ends. CDR3 length equals 15 residues.

The gene calls are TRBV29-1 and TRBJ2-1, with 9 nucleotides matching TRBD1. V gave up 1 base and J gave up 9 bases; unmatched junction bases: 4. The CDR3 loop spans 13 amino acids. Germline V gives CDR1 SQVTM, CDR2 ANQGSEA. The CDR3 reads CSVEAGTGPEQFF. CDR3 DNA: TGCAGCGTTGAAGCGGGGACAGGGCCTGAGCAGTTCTTC.

Only a few counts were recorded for this clone. This chain connects TRBV30 to TRBJ2-3; 9 bases fit TRBD2. V gave up 2 bases and J gave up 6 bases; unmatched junction bases: 6. Germline values: CDR1 GTSNPN, CDR2 SVGIG (reference sequence). The CDR3 covers 14 residues. The CDR3 spells CAWSLAGPRDTQYF. For the CDR3, the DNA is TGTGCCTGGAGTCTAGCGGGGCCCAGGGATACGCAGTATTTT.

The rearrangement uses TRBV5-4 and TRBJ1-2, with a tentative D call TRBD1 (5 bases). The CDR3 runs to 18 residues. Trimming removed 0 bases from V and 5 bases from J, with 23 bases in between. Germline V gene lookup returns CDR1 SGHNT and CDR2 YYREEE (reference sequence). The CDR3 is CASSLALGHYNFSYGYTF. In nucleotides, the CDR3 is TGTGCCAGCAGCTTGGCCCTGGGGCACTACAACTTCTCGTATGGCTACACCTTC.

The chain employs TRBV14 and TRBJ1-4, with D uncertain. The germline V gene encodes CDR1 SGHDN and CDR2 FVKESK. The CDR3 totals 14 residues. V lost 2 bases and J lost 5, with 9 bases in between. CDR3 protein: CASSQTGLNEKLFF. The CDR3 DNA sequence: TGTGCCAGCAGCCAAACCGGACTGAATGAAAAACTGTTTTTT.

The rearrangement links TRBV30 to TRBJ1-1, with D perhaps matching TRBD1 (6 bases). Germline loops: CDR1 GTSNPN, CDR2 SVGIG (reference sequence). The CDR3 spans 14 residues. V was trimmed by 2 bases and J by 5 bases, leaving 15 bases between them. The CDR3 protein is CAWSPLTGGTEAFF. The CDR3 DNA reads as TGTGCCTGGAGTCCCCTGACAGGAGGGACTGAAGCTTTCTTT. Drawing the rest from reference TRBV30 and TRBJ1-1, the complete variable domain is SQTIHQWPATLVQPVGSPLSLECTVEGTSNPNLYWYRQAAGRGLQLLFYSVGIGQISSEVPQNLSASRPQDRQFILSSKKLLLSDSGFYLCAWSPLTGGTEAFFGQGTRLTVV.

This rearrangement joins TRBV27 to TRBJ2-3; D is possibly TRBD1 (6 bases). Looked up from germline, CDR1 is MNHEY and CDR2 is SMNVEV (reference sequence). The CDR3 sequence is 14 residues long. Trimming removed 3 bases from V and 0 bases from J, with 7 bases in between. The CDR3 DNA is TGTGCCAGCAGTTTGAGGGGGAGCACAGATACGCAGTATTTT. Translation: CASSLRGSTDTQYF.

In its sample, this clone was seen a few times. The chain uses TRBV4-3 and TRBJ2-4; D remains ambiguous. The CDR3 sequence is 15 residues long. The ends were cut back, 0 bases at V and 3 bases at J, with 9 bases in the middle. Germline V gives CDR1 LGHNA, CDR2 YSLEER. CDR3 coding DNA: TGCGCCAGCAGCCAAGACCCAGTTAACAAAAACATTCAGTACTTC. The encoded protein is CASSQDPVNKNIQYF.

The J gene is TRBJ2-1, the V gene TRBV25-1; D is unclear. Germline assignment: CDR1 MGHDK and CDR2 SYGVNS. The CDR3 is 15 residues long. Trimming removed 4 bases at V and 2 bases at J, with 12 bases between. The CDR3 coding sequence is TGTGCCAGCAGTGGGGCGGACCGACCCTACAATGAGCAGTTCTTC. This translates into CASSGADRPYNEQFF.

The rearrangement joins TRBV20-1 to TRBJ1-1; maybe TRBD1 (5 bases). This CDR3 has 11 amino acids. Germline CDR1 reads DFQATT; CDR2 reads SNEGSKA (reference sequence). V shed 4 bases and J shed 5 bases, with 8 bases lying between them. In DNA form, the CDR3 reads TGCAGTGCTACCAGGGAGACTGAAGCTTTCTTT. Translating it yields CSATRETEAFF.